Presented here are 18 T cell receptor beta chains from one specimen sequenced in a study of vaccination and CD4 T cells after COVID-19. Sequencing of the DNA from cultured CD4+ T cells was carried out with the Oncomine TCR Beta short-read assay. In TCRdb, the PCR reads were re-called with MiXCR into one record per CDR3 protein. Of approximately 2,000 distinct CDR3 sequences listed, roughly 62% are singletons. These receptors are not linked to any known antigen. Treatment denoted: roughly 10-day PBMC culture with coronavirus spike peptide pools or control peptides (ViraFEST assay). The sample in question was CD4+ T cells from blood, cultured in vitro, obtained after SARS-CoV-2 vaccination. The receptors shown here come from a human donor who had recovered from COVID-19.

The rearrangement links TRBV20-1 to TRBJ2-5, with TRBD2 matching 10 bases. J was trimmed by 7 bases and V by 1 base; bases with no gene match: 12. The germline V gene encodes CDR1 DFQATT and CDR2 SNEGSKA (reference sequence). The length of the CDR3 is 16 residues. For the CDR3, the DNA is TGCAGTGCTAGAGCACAAGCGGGAGGGCCCCGGCGGACCCAGTACTTC. Its protein is CSARAQAGGPRRTQYF.

The chain is built from TRBV5-1 and TRBJ2-7; D possibly uses TRBD1 or TRBD2 (6 bases each). V was cut by 5 bases and J by 3 bases, with 18 bases left in between. There are 15 residues in the CDR3. Germline-derived CDR1 and CDR2 are SGHRS and YFSETQ. CDR3 protein: CASRPEGGLIYEQYF. CDR3 nucleotides: TGCGCCAGCAGGCCCGAAGGGGGACTTATCTACGAGCAGTACTTC.

This clonotype turned up a few times. The rearrangement links TRBV5-1 to TRBJ1-6; D is possibly TRBD1 (6 bases). This CDR3 is built from 19 residues. V lost 2 bases and J 10 bases, leaving 28 bases between the germline ends. Germline loops: CDR1 SGHRS, CDR2 YFSETQ. As DNA, the CDR3 is TGCGCCAGCAGCTTCCTCCCGCGGACAGCCGGACTGGGAGTATCACCCCTCCACTTT. Residues: CASSFLPRTAGLGVSPLHF.

The J gene is TRBJ2-2, the V gene TRBV29-1, with D perhaps TRBD1 (6 bases). The CDR3 covers 14 residues. The germline V gene has CDR1 SQVTM and CDR2 ANQGSEA. With 8 bases removed from V and 0 bases from J, the gap between germline ends came to 13 bases. The CDR3 reads CSPGQFANTGELFF. The DNA of the CDR3 is TGCAGCCCTGGACAGTTCGCGAACACCGGGGAGCTGTTTTTT.

In this sample, this clonotype turned up a few times. The chain combines TRBV4-1 with TRBJ1-1; D remains unclear. V dropped 5 bases and J dropped 1 base, with 17 bases sitting between them. The CDR3 extends over 16 amino acids. The germline CDR1 and CDR2 sequences are MGHRA and YSYEKL. The CDR3 nucleotides read TGCGCCAGCAGCTGGGGAGGAGCCCGGGGGAACACTGAAGCTTTCTTT. Encoded protein: CASSWGGARGNTEAFF.

This chain connects TRBV20-1 to TRBJ2-7, with 7 bases matching TRBD1. The CDR3 extends over 14 amino acids. J lost 0 bases, V lost 0 bases, and 2 bases had no gene match. The germline CDR1 and CDR2 sequences are DFQATT and SNEGSKA (reference sequence). The CDR3 is CSARDGTVSYEQYF. Here the CDR3 DNA reads TGCAGTGCTAGAGATGGGACAGTCTCCTACGAGCAGTACTTC.

This chain links TRBV4-1 with TRBJ1-4; D is undetermined. The CDR3 is made up of 15 amino acids. Germline V gene sequence: CDR1 MGHRA, CDR2 YSYEKL. Trimming left V 4 bases short and J 0 bases short, with 9 bases between. The CDR3 DNA reads TGCGCCAGCAGCCGGCCCGGGGCAACTAATGAAAAACTGTTTTTT. Translated: CASSRPGATNEKLFF.

The gene calls are TRBV28 and TRBJ2-7, with 7 bases fitting TRBD1. Germline CDR1 and CDR2: MDHEN and SYDVKM. Trimming took 5 bases from V and 7 from J; bases not matched to a gene: 14. This CDR3 comprises 15 residues. Written as DNA, the CDR3 is TGTGCCAGCAGTACGACAGGGAAGGATCCGGGGGAGCAGTACTTC. Translating it yields CASSTTGKDPGEQYF.

The chain recombines TRBV20-1 with TRBJ2-1, with D unresolved. In germline, CDR1 is DFQATT, CDR2 SNEGSKA (reference sequence). This CDR3 comprises 14 residues. The V and J ends lost 2 bases and 8 bases respectively, with 16 bases between them. In DNA, the CDR3 is TGCAGTGCTAGAAGCCCGCTAGTGCCACATGAGCAGTTCTTC. The encoded protein is CSARSPLVPHEQFF.

This clonotype has just one count. The genes are TRBV27 and TRBJ1-5, with D hard to call. V lost 2 bases and J lost 6, with 11 bases in between. The germline V gene encodes CDR1 MNHEY and CDR2 SMNVEV (reference sequence). CDR3 length: 14 residues. CDR3 amino acids: CASSLGKYGQPQHF. DNA for the CDR3: TGTGCCAGCAGTTTAGGGAAATACGGTCAGCCCCAGCATTTT.

This clonotype was detected a few times. The chain employs TRBV20-1 and TRBJ1-1; TRBD1 might be the D (5 bases). CDR3 size: 12 residues. V lost 2 bases and J lost 3, with 7 bases in between. The germline gives CDR1 DFQATT, CDR2 SNEGSKA (reference sequence). The CDR3 DNA sequence: TGCAGTGCTAGAAGGGGAGACACTGAAGCTTTCTTT. Its protein is CSARRGDTEAFF.

This clonotype was recorded a few times. This rearrangement joins TRBV24-1 to TRBJ2-7; 7 bases map to TRBD1. Germline V CDR1 and CDR2: KGHDR, SFDVKD. Trimming at V came to 7 bases and at J to 0 bases, leaving 8 bases not matched to a gene. The CDR3 covers 15 residues. The CDR3 reads CATSPTGLGSYEQYF. In nucleotides, the CDR3 is TGTGCCACCAGCCCGACAGGGTTGGGCTCCTACGAGCAGTACTTC.

The chain is built from TRBV6-1 and TRBJ1-1; D gene ambiguous. Germline V gene data show CDR1 as MNHNS and CDR2 as SASEGT. V was trimmed by 4 bases and J by 5 bases, leaving 11 bases between them. The CDR3 has 13 residues. The CDR3 nucleotides read TGTGCCAGCAGTGCAACCCACCAGACTGAAGCTTTCTTT. Encoded protein: CASSATHQTEAFF.

V gene TRBV6-1 combines with J gene TRBJ1-1, with D uncertain. Trimming pared 5 bases from V and 8 bases from J, leaving 9 bases between. Per the germline V gene, CDR1 is MNHNS and CDR2 is SASEGT. This CDR3 is 11 amino acids long. CDR3 coding DNA: TGTGCCAGCAGTAAACCCGAGGAAGCTTTCTTT. The encoded protein is CASSKPEEAFF.

This clonotype turned up a few times. The chain recombines TRBV6-2 or TRBV6-3 with TRBJ1-6, with D tentatively TRBD1 (6 bases). This CDR3 is built from 14 residues. V was trimmed by 5 bases and J by 4 bases, leaving 9 bases between them. CDR1 and CDR2 (germline): MNHEY, SVGEGT. The CDR3 nucleotides are TGTGCCAGCAGTGACGGACAGTATAATTCACCCCTCCACTTT. It codes for CASSDGQYNSPLHF.

This sequence joins TRBV10-3 and TRBJ1-3; 10 nucleotides agree with TRBD1. Germline CDR1 and CDR2: ENHRY and SYGVKD. The CDR3 is made up of 14 amino acids. V was pared by 8 bases and J by 2 bases, with 3 bases of the junction left unmatched. This CDR3 reads CAIGTGATGNTIYF. CDR3 DNA sequence: TGTGCCATCGGGACAGGGGCTACTGGAAACACCATATATTTT.

This chain connects TRBV27 to TRBJ1-1; possible D gene TRBD1, 5 bases. Trimming shortened V by 0 bases and J by 6 bases, and 14 bases separated the two germline ends. The CDR3 consists of 15 residues. Per the germline V gene, CDR1 is MNHEY and CDR2 is SMNVEV (reference sequence). The CDR3 reads CASSLSGTPGAEAFF. The CDR3, as DNA: TGTGCCAGCAGTTTATCTGGGACTCCGGGGGCTGAAGCTTTCTTT.

There are a few counts of this clonotype. The chain employs TRBV30 and TRBJ1-2; D gene uncertain. The germline V gene has CDR1 GTSNPN and CDR2 SVGIG (reference sequence). This CDR3 spans 11 amino acids. V gave up 5 bases and J gave up 8 bases, with 12 bases separating them. In DNA, the CDR3 is TGTGCCTGGTCTCGGACTCGGGGCTACACCTTC. Amino acid sequence: CAWSRTRGYTF.